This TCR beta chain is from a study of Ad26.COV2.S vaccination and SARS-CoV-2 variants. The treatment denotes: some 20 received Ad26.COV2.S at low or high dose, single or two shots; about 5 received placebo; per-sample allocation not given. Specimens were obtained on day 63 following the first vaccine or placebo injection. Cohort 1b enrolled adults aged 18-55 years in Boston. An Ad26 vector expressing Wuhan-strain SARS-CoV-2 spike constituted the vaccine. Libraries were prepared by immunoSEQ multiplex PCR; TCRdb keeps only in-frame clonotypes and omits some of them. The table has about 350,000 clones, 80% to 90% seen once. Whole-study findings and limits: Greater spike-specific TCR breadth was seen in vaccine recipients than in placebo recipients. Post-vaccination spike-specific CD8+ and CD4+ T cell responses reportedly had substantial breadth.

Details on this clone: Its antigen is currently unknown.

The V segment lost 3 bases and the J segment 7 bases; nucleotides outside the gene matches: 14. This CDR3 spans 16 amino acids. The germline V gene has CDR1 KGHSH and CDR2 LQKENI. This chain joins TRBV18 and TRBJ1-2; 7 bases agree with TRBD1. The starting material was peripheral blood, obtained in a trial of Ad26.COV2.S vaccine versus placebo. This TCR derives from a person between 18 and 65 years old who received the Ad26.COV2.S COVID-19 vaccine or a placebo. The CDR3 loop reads CASSPSAGQPSGGYTF. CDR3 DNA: TGTGCCAGCTCACCCTCCGCGGGACAGCCTTCGGGTGGCTACACCTTC.